Listed below are T cell receptor beta chains from one sample, sequenced in a study of T cell changes during pregnancy in multiple sclerosis. TCRdb's copy holds only in-frame clones and misses some; the assay was immunoSEQ multiplex PCR. The table includes tens of thousands of clones, 85% to 95% detected once. The source material was CD4+ T cells from peripheral blood mononuclear cells, sampled in the third trimester of pregnancy. These receptors all come from a female donor with multiple sclerosis, enrolled in a pregnancy study. Both conserved end residues are part of each CDR3. The D gene is left open where the match is weak. Clone size is given for some rows only: seen once, a few or many times, or a class if the clone is expanded.

clone size,J gene,V gene,D gene,CDR3 DNA,CDR3 protein
-,TRBJ1-5,TRBV28,-,TGTGCCAGCAGCCGTGGACAGTACGGCGGCAATCAGCCCCAGCATTTT,CASSRGQYGGNQPQHF
-,TRBJ2-7,TRBV2,-,TGTGCCAGCTCCCGGGGAACTCACGAGCAGTACTTC,CASSRGTHEQYF
few,TRBJ2-5,TRBV4-1,-,TGCGCCAGCAGCCAAGATCTGGGGGGATTGAGGGAGACCCAGTACTTC,CASSQDLGGLRETQYF
-,TRBJ1-5,TRBV7-2,TRBD1,TGTGCCAGCAGCGTGACAGGGTATAGCAATCAGCCCCAGCATTTT,CASSVTGYSNQPQHF
-,TRBJ2-7,TRBV27,TRBD1,TGTGCCAGCAGTCACCGACAGGGCCCCAACTCCTACGAGCAGTACTTC,CASSHRQGPNSYEQYF
-,TRBJ2-5,TRBV7-9,-,TGTGCCAGCACCAAAGGGGGAGCGTACCAAGAGACCCAGTACTTC,CASTKGGAYQETQYF
once,TRBJ2-2,TRBV10-2,TRBD1,TGCGCCAGCAGGGACAGGGTATCCACCGGGGAGCTGTTTTTT,CASRDRVSTGELFF
-,TRBJ2-3,TRBV5-1,-,TGCGCCAGCAGCCCTAGGACAGATACGCAGTATTTT,CASSPRTDTQYF
-,TRBJ2-1,TRBV5-6,-,TGTGCCAGCAGCTTTCTAGCGAGTGAGCAGTTCTTC,CASSFLASEQFF
-,TRBJ1-5,TRBV6-5,TRBD1,TGTGCCAGCAGTAATACAGGGGTCAATCAGCCCCAGCATTTT,CASSNTGVNQPQHF
-,TRBJ2-7,TRBV28,TRBD2,TGTGCCAGCCACCGGCTTGGGGCAGTAGCGGGTGACACCTACGAGCAGTACTTC,CASHRLGAVAGDTYEQYF
few,TRBJ2-1,TRBV29-1,TRBD1,TGCAGCGCGGGACAGGGGGGCTTTAACAATGAGCAGTTCTTC,CSAGQGGFNNEQFF
-,TRBJ2-2,TRBV28,-,TGTGCCAGCAGTTTATGGGGGGCCAGCACCGGGGAGCTGTTTTTT,CASSLWGASTGELFF
-,TRBJ2-3,TRBV5-1,TRBD1,TGCGCCAGCAGCTTGGCCCTCAGGGGGCCCACAGATACGCAGTATTTT,CASSLALRGPTDTQYF
-,TRBJ1-5,TRBV6-1,-,TGTGCCAGCAGTGAAGCGGGGGGTCAGCCCCAGCATTTT,CASSEAGGQPQHF
few,TRBJ2-7,TRBV7-9,TRBD2,TGTGCCAGCAGCTCAGGGCGGGAGCATTTCTACGAGCAGTACTTC,CASSSGREHFYEQYF
-,TRBJ2-1,TRBV5-1,-,TGCGCCAGCAGCTTGGGCGGGATGCTCTACAATGAGCAGTTCTTC,CASSLGGMLYNEQFF
-,TRBJ2-7,TRBV19,-,TGTGCCAGTAGTACCTCACGGACAGGGAGGGCGGCGATCGAGCAGTACTTC,CASSTSRTGRAAIEQYF
-,TRBJ2-4,TRBV29-1,-,TGCAGCGTTGTCCCCAGCGGGCAAAACATTCAGTACTTC,CSVVPSGQNIQYF
-,TRBJ2-5,TRBV30,-,TGTGCCTGGAACAAACAGCAAGAGACCCAGTACTTC,CAWNKQQETQYF
-,TRBJ2-5,TRBV6-1,-,TGTGCCAGCAGTGGCCACTTCCAAGAGACCCAGTACTTC,CASSGHFQETQYF
-,TRBJ2-7,TRBV28,TRBD2,TGTGCCAGCACCCAGACTAGCTGGCTATACGAGCAGTACTTC,CASTQTSWLYEQYF
-,TRBJ2-3,TRBV5-1,-,TGCGCCAGCAGCTTGGAGACCCCGGGAGATACGCAGTATTTT,CASSLETPGDTQYF
-,TRBJ2-2,TRBV2,-,TGTGCCAGCAGTCTCCTCGGAGGGGGCCAGACCGGGGAGCTGTTTTTT,CASSLLGGGQTGELFF
-,TRBJ2-5,TRBV11-2,TRBD2,TGTGCCAGCAGCCGCAGCGGGAGGGCCGGGGAGACCCAGTACTTC,CASSRSGRAGETQYF
-,TRBJ2-1,TRBV6-5,-,TGTGCCAGCAGCCCCCGAGAGGGCTTCTACAATGAGCAGTTCTTC,CASSPREGFYNEQFF
-,TRBJ1-1,TRBV28,-,TGTGCCAGCAGTCTCAAAACAGTAACTGAAGCTTTCTTT,CASSLKTVTEAFF
few,TRBJ1-1,TRBV27,-,TGTGCCAGCCTCCGCCAGGGTATGGAGTACACTGAAGCTTTCTTT,CASLRQGMEYTEAFF
-,TRBJ1-1,TRBV7-6,-,TGTGCCAGCAGCCAACAGGGTCTACAAGAAGCTTTCTTT,CASSQQGLQEAFF
-,TRBJ2-7,TRBV28,-,TGTGCCAGCAGGGGTAGCGGAACCTACGAGCAGTACTTC,CASRGSGTYEQYF
-,TRBJ2-1,TRBV9,TRBD2,TGTGCCAGCAGTGTACTAGCGGGGTCGAACAATGAGCAGTTCTTC,CASSVLAGSNNEQFF
-,TRBJ2-1,TRBV15,-,TGTGCCTCCGGGGTGGGGAATTCCTACAATGAGCAGTTCTTC,CASGVGNSYNEQFF
-,TRBJ2-3,TRBV4-2,TRBD2,TGTGCCAGCAGCCCCGGACTAGCGGGAGGAGATACGCAGTATTTT,CASSPGLAGGDTQYF
-,TRBJ1-2,TRBV27,-,TGTGCCAGCAGTCGACCGGAGACCTTC,CASSRPETF
-,TRBJ2-1,TRBV19,TRBD2,TGTGCCAGTAGTATCTCCCTACTAGCGGGAGTGGGTAATGAGCAGTTCTTC,CASSISLLAGVGNEQFF
-,TRBJ2-1,TRBV6-1,TRBD1,TGTGCCAGCAGCGGGGACAGGGGTTACAATGAGCAGTTCTTC,CASSGDRGYNEQFF
-,TRBJ1-5,TRBV4-2,-,TGTGCCAGCAGCCAAGGGGGAGGGCAGTTCAGTCAGCCCCAGCATTTT,CASSQGGGQFSQPQHF
once,TRBJ2-7,TRBV30,TRBD2,TGTGCCTGGAGCCAAGCGGGACCCCTGGGCGAGCAGTACTTC,CAWSQAGPLGEQYF
-,TRBJ2-1,TRBV14,TRBD2,TGTGCCAGCAGCCCCCGACTAGCGGGAGGGCCCGTTGAGCAGTTCTTC,CASSPRLAGGPVEQFF
once,TRBJ2-7,TRBV28,TRBD1,TGTGCCAGCAGTTTGAGGGACAGGGGGCGAGCAGTCCCAAATCCAGGTAATCGGTACGAGCAGTACTTC,CASSLRDRGRAVPNPGNRYEQYF
-,TRBJ2-2,TRBV9,-,TGTGCCAGCAGGATTTCGGGATCGGGAACCGGGGAGCTGTTTTTT,CASRISGSGTGELFF
-,TRBJ1-5,TRBV19,-,TGTGCCAGTAGCCTACAGGTAAATCATCCCCAGCATTTT,CASSLQVNHPQHF
-,TRBJ2-1,TRBV18,-,TGTGCCAGCTCACCACTAGCGTCTGCAAATGAGCAGTTCTTC,CASSPLASANEQFF
-,TRBJ2-1,TRBV11-2,TRBD1,TGTGCCAGCAGCATCCGAGGACAGGATTACAATGAGCAGTTCTTC,CASSIRGQDYNEQFF
-,TRBJ1-5,TRBV28,TRBD1,TGTGCCAGCAGTTTGGGGACAGGGTATAATCAGCCCCAGCATTTT,CASSLGTGYNQPQHF
-,TRBJ2-1,TRBV5-1,TRBD2,TGCGCCAGCAGCTCTGGAAGCGGGAGGCCTGGGGACTACAATGAGCAGTTCTTC,CASSSGSGRPGDYNEQFF
-,TRBJ2-6,TRBV5-1,-,TGCGCCAGCAGCTTAACAGGGTCCGGGGCCAACGTCCTGACTTTC,CASSLTGSGANVLTF
-,TRBJ2-2,TRBV7-6,TRBD2,TGTGCCAGCAGCTTAATAGCGGGAGGCACCGGGGAGCTGTTTTTT,CASSLIAGGTGELFF